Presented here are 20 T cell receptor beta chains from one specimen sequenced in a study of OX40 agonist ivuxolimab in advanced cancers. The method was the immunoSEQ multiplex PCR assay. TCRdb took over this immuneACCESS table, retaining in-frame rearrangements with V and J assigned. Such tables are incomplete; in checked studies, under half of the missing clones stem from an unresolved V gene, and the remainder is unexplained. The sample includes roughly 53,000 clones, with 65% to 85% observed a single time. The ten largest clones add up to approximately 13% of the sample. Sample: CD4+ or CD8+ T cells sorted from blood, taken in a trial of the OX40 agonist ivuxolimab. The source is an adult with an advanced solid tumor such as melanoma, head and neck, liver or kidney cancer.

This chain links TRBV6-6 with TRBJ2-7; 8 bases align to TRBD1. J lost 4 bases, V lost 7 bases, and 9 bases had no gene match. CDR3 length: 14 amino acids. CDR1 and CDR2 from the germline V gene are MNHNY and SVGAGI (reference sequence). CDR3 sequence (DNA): TGTGCCAGCACTCCGTCAGGGGGCTTGTACGAGCAGTACGTC. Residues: CASTPSGGLYEQYV.

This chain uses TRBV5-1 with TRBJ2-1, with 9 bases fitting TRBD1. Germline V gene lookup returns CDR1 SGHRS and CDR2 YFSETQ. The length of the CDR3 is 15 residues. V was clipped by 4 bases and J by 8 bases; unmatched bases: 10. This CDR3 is CASSLQGASLDEQFF. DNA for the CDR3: TGCGCCAGCAGCCTACAGGGGGCTTCCTTGGATGAGCAGTTCTTC.

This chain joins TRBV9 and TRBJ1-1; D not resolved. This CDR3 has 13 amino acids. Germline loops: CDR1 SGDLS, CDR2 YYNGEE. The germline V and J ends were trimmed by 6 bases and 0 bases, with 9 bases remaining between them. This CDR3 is CASNRVLNTEAFF. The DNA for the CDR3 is TGTGCCAGCAACCGGGTCTTGAACACTGAAGCTTTCTTT.

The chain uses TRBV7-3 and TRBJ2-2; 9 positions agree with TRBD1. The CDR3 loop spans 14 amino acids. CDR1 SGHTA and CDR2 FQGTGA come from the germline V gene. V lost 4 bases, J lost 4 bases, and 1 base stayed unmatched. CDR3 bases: TGTGCCAGCAGCTCGGGACAGGGCACCGGGGAGCTGTTTTTT. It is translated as CASSSGQGTGELFF.

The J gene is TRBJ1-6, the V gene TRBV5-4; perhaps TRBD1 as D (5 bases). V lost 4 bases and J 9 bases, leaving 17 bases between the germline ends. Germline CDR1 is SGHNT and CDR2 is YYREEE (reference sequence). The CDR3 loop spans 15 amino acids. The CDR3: CASSRGAVNGSPLHF. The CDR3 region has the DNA TGTGCCAGCAGCAGAGGGGCGGTGAATGGTTCACCCCTCCACTTT.

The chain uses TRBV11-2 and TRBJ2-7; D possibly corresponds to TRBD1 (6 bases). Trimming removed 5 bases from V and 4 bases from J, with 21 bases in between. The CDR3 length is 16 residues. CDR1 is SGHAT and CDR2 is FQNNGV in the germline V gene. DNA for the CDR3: TGTGCCAGCAGCCCCTACAGGGCTCTCGGGAAATACGAGCAGTACTTC. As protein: CASSPYRALGKYEQYF.

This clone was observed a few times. The CDR3 coding sequence is TGCGCCAGCAGCGAAGGGACTAGCAACACCGGGGAGCTGTTTTTT. Its translation is CASSEGTSNTGELFF. The V and J genes are TRBV5-1 and TRBJ2-2; 9 bases fit TRBD2. Germline-derived CDR1 and CDR2 are SGHRS and YFSETQ. The CDR3 extends over 15 amino acids. V shed 4 bases, J shed 2 bases, and the junction held 3 bases outside the gene matches.

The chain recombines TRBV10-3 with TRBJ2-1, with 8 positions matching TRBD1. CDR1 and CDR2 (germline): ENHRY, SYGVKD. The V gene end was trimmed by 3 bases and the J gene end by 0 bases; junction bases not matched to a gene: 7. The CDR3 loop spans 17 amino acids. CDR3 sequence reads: CAISDPRTGSSYNEQFF. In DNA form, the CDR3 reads TGTGCCATCAGTGATCCCAGGACAGGGAGCTCCTACAATGAGCAGTTCTTC.

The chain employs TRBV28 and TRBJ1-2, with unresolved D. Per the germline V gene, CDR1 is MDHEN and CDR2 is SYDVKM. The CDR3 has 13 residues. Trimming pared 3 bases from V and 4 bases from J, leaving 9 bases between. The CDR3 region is CASSFNGLYGYTF. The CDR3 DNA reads TGTGCCAGCAGTTTTAACGGACTCTATGGCTACACCTTC.

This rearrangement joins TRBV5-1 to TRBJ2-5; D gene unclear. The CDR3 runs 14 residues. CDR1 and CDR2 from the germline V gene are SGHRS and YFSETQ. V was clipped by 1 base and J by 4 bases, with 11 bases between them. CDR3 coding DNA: TGCGCCAGCAGCTTGCTGGTTATGGGAGAGACCCAGTACTTC. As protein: CASSLLVMGETQYF.

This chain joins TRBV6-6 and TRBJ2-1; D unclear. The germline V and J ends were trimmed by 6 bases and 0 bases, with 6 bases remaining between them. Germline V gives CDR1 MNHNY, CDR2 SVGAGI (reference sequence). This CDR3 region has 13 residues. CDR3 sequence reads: CASSLSSYNEQFF. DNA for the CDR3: TGTGCCAGCAGCTTAAGCTCCTACAATGAGCAGTTCTTC.

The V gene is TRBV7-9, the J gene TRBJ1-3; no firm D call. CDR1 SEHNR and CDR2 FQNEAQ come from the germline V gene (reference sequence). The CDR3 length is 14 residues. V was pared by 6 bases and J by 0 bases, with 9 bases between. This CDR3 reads CASSKQSSGNTIYF. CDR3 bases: TGTGCCAGCAGTAAACAGAGCTCTGGAAACACCATATATTTT.

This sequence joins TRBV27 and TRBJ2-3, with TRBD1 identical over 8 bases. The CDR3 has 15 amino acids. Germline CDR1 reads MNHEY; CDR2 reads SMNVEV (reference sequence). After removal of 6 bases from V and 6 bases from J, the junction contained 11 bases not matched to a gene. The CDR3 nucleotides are TGTGCCAGCAGCCGACTACCCGGACAGGGTGATACGCAGTATTTT. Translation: CASSRLPGQGDTQYF.

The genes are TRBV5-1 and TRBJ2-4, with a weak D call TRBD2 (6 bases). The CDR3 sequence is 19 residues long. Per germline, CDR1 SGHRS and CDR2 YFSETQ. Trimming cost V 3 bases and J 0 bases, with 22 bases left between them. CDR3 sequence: CASSWGRRTPLLAKNIQYF. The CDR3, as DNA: TGCGCCAGCAGCTGGGGGAGGAGGACGCCACTCCTAGCCAAAAACATTCAGTACTTC. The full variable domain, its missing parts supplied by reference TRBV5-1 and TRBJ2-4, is KAGVTQTPRYLIKTRGQQVTLSCSPISGHRSVSWYQQTPGQGLQFLFEYFSETQRNKGNFPGRFSGRQFSNSRSEMNVSTLELGDSALYLCASSWGRRTPLLAKNIQYFGAGTRLSVL.

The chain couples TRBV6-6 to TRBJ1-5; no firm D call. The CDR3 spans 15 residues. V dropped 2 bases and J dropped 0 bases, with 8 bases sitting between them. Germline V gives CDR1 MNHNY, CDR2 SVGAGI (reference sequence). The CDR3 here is CASSYGGYSNQPQHF. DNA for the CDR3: TGTGCCAGCAGTTACGGTGGATATAGCAATCAGCCCCAGCATTTT.

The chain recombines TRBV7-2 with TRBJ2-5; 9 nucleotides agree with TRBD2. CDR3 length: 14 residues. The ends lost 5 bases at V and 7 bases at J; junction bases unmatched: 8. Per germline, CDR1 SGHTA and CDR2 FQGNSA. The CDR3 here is CASSAPGLATTQYF. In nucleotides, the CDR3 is TGTGCCAGCAGCGCTCCGGGACTAGCAACGACCCAGTACTTC.

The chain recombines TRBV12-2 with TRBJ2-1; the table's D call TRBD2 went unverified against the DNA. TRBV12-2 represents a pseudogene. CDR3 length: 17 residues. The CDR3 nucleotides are TGTGCAAGTCGCTTAGATAGGAGGGGGGGCTCCTACAATGAGCAGTTCTTC. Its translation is CASRLDRRGGSYNEQFF.

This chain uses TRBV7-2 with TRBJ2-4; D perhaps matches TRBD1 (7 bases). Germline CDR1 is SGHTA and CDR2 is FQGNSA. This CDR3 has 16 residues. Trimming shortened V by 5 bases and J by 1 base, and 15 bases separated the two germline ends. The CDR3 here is CASSLGGGLAKNIQYF. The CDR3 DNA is TGTGCCAGCAGCCTCGGAGGGGGCCTGGCCAAAAACATTCAGTACTTC.

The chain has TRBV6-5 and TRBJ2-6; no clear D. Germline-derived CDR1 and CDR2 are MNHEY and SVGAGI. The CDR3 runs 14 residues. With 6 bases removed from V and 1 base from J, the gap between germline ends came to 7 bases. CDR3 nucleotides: TGTGCCAGCAGGCAGACATCTGGGGCCAACGTCCTGACTTTC. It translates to CASRQTSGANVLTF.

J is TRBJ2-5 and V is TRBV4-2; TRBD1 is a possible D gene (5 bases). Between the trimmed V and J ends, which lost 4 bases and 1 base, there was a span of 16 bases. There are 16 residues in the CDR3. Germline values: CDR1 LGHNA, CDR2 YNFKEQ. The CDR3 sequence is CASSPPRMQGQETQYF. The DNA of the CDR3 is TGTGCCAGCAGCCCCCCAAGGATGCAGGGCCAAGAGACCCAGTACTTC.